The 30 T cell receptor beta chains reported below all come from one sample, sequenced in a study of blood T cell repertoires in COVID-19. Sequencing was performed with immunoSEQ multiplex PCR; in TCRdb, only in-frame clones are kept and a portion is missing. The sample holds 150,000 to 200,000 clones, more than 75% seen once. Sequencing was performed on peripheral blood. Every receptor here comes from a woman in her seventies with acute or convalescent COVID-19.

The V call is TRBV21-1, the J call TRBJ2-2; TRBD1, as called in the table, went unchecked against the DNA. TRBV21-1 is shown as a pseudogene. The CDR3 has 16 residues. The CDR3 protein is CASTLRDRDWSGELFF. CDR3 nucleotides: TGTGCCAGCACCCTCAGGGACAGGGATTGGTCCGGGGAGCTGTTTTTT.

This clone has more than one count but fewer than ten. The chain joins TRBV15 to TRBJ2-5, with D unresolved. Germline V gene data show CDR1 as LNHNV and CDR2 as YYDKDF (reference sequence). The V end was cut by 0 bases, the J end by 4 bases, with 15 bases between. CDR3 size: 16 residues. CDR3 loop: CATSRESATGRETQYF. The CDR3 region has the DNA TGTGCCACCAGCAGAGAGAGCGCCACCGGTAGAGAGACCCAGTACTTC. The variable domain in full, completed from reference TRBV15 and TRBJ2-5, reads DAMVIQNPRYQVTQFGKPVTLSCSQTLNHNVMYWYQQKSSQAPKLLFHYYDKDFNNEADTPDNFQSRRPNTSFCFLDIRSPGLGDTAMYLCATSRESATGRETQYFGPGTRLLVL.

The genes are TRBV14 and TRBJ2-3; no reliable D call. Germline V gives CDR1 SGHDN, CDR2 FVKESK. The CDR3 length is 14 residues. V lost 2 bases and J 4 bases, leaving 10 bases between the germline ends. The DNA for the CDR3 is TGTGCCAGCAGCCAAAGCCTCCCCCCAGATACGCAGTATTTT. This sequence encodes CASSQSLPPDTQYF.

V is TRBV10-3 and J is TRBJ1-1, with 8 positions matching TRBD1. The germline CDR1 and CDR2 sequences are ENHRY and SYGVKD. The CDR3 is 16 residues long. V lost 4 bases, J lost 9 bases, and 16 bases stayed unmatched. Here the CDR3 DNA reads TGTGCCATCAGTGGCGACAGGGGAAATGTTGAAGTACAAGCTTTCTTT. Translation gives CAISGDRGNVEVQAFF.

This clone has just one count. The chain couples TRBV6-4 to TRBJ2-1, with D possibly being TRBD2 (5 bases). Germline V gene lookup returns CDR1 MRHNA and CDR2 SNTAGT. The length of the CDR3 is 13 residues. Trimming stripped 0 bases from V and 9 bases from J, with 9 bases between. In DNA, the CDR3 is TGTGCCAGCAGTGACTCTTACGCGGGTGAGCAGTTCTTC. Protein product: CASSDSYAGEQFF.

This chain uses TRBV4-3 with TRBJ1-4; no reliable D call. V gave up 0 bases and J gave up 5 bases, with 4 bases separating them. Germline V lookup: CDR1 LGHNA, CDR2 YSLEER. The CDR3 extends over 13 amino acids. This CDR3 is CASSQDRNEKLFF. CDR3 bases: TGCGCCAGCAGCCAAGACAGGAATGAAAAACTGTTTTTT.

The V gene is TRBV28, the J gene TRBJ1-5; 9 nucleotides agree with TRBD1. CDR1 is MDHEN and CDR2 is SYDVKM in the germline V gene. J was trimmed by 5 bases and V by 7 bases; bases with no gene match: 12. The CDR3 is made up of 16 amino acids. CDR3: CASITPRQGGYQPQHF. The CDR3, as DNA: TGTGCCAGCATAACTCCCAGACAGGGGGGGTATCAGCCCCAGCATTTT. Full variable domain (outside the CDR3, taken from reference TRBV28 and TRBJ1-5): DVKVTQSSRYLVKRTGEKVFLECVQDMDHENMFWYRQDPGLGLRLIYFSYDVKMKEKGDIPEGYSVSREKKERFSLILESASTNQTSMYLCASITPRQGGYQPQHFGDGTRLSIL.

In its sample, this clone was seen a few times. This chain uses TRBV7-6 with TRBJ2-5; 7 nucleotides line up with TRBD2. Germline V CDR1 and CDR2: SGHVS, FNYEAQ. Trimming took 6 bases from V and 2 from J; bases not matched to a gene: 9. This CDR3 spans 15 amino acids. The CDR3 region is CASRSVAGGQETQYF. The CDR3 coding sequence is TGTGCCAGCAGGTCTGTAGCCGGGGGGCAAGAGACCCAGTACTTC.

This chain connects TRBV28 to TRBJ2-1, with TRBD1 as a possible D gene (6 bases). The CDR3 is made up of 15 amino acids. Germline V CDR1 and CDR2: MDHEN, SYDVKM. Trimming left V 2 bases short and J 3 bases short, with 11 bases between. The CDR3 bases are TGTGCCAGCAGTTTAAGCAGGGGTGTCTACAATGAGCAGTTCTTC. Residues: CASSLSRGVYNEQFF.

The V gene is TRBV7-2, the J gene TRBJ1-6, with 7 bases lining up with TRBD1. V lost 5 bases to trimming and J lost 3 bases; unmatched junction nucleotides: 4. The CDR3 consists of 15 residues. The germline CDR1 and CDR2 sequences are SGHTA and FQGNSA. The CDR3 region is CASSVDRDYNSPLHF. CDR3 coding DNA: TGTGCCAGCAGCGTCGACAGGGACTATAATTCACCCCTCCACTTT.

The V call is TRBV19, the J call TRBJ1-6; 9 positions agree with TRBD1. Germline V gene sequence: CDR1 LNHDA, CDR2 SQIVND (reference sequence). Unmatched junction bases numbered 4, after V lost 5 bases and J lost 11 bases. The CDR3 loop spans 13 amino acids. CDR3 residues: CASSLGQGTPLHF. The CDR3 nucleotides read TGTGCCAGTAGTTTGGGACAGGGAACACCCCTCCACTTT. Filled out from reference TRBV19 and TRBJ1-6, the complete variable domain reads DGGITQSPKYLFRKEGQNVTLSCEQNLNHDAMYWYRQDPGQGLRLIYYSQIVNDFQKGDIAEGYSVSREKKESFPLTVTSAQKNPTAFYLCASSLGQGTPLHFGNGTRLTVT.

This clone was detected a few times. The chain employs TRBV7-9 and TRBJ1-2, with D unresolved. V lost 3 bases, J lost 4 bases, and 9 bases lay in between. Germline V gene sequence: CDR1 SEHNR, CDR2 FQNEAQ (reference sequence). The CDR3 length is 13 residues. CDR3 amino acids: CASSFEQAYGYTF. The CDR3 bases are TGTGCCAGCAGCTTCGAGCAGGCCTATGGCTACACCTTC.

This chain uses TRBV5-1 with TRBJ2-7, with 9 nucleotides matching TRBD1. Germline V CDR1 and CDR2: SGHRS, YFSETQ. CDR3 length: 14 residues. V shed 8 bases, J shed 4 bases, and the junction held 10 bases outside the gene matches. The CDR3 coding sequence is TGCGCCAGTTCTTCCGGGACAGGGAGGTACGAGCAGTACTTC. Translated: CASSSGTGRYEQYF.

This chain connects TRBV5-4 to TRBJ2-1; 9 bases agree with TRBD2. This CDR3 is built from 15 residues. Trimming took 4 bases from V and 4 from J; bases not matched to a gene: 6. CDR1 SGHNT and CDR2 YYREEE come from the germline V gene (reference sequence). DNA for the CDR3: TGTGCCAGCAGCCGTAGCGGGAGCTCTTACAATGAGCAGTTCTTC. This codes for CASSRSGSSYNEQFF.

The chain recombines TRBV19 with TRBJ2-3; 8 bases match TRBD2. The CDR3 runs 16 residues. The trim removed 5 bases at V and 5 bases at J, leaving 12 bases unmatched. The germline V gene has CDR1 LNHDA and CDR2 SQIVND (reference sequence). CDR3 in DNA: TGTGCCAGTAGTCACATACAAGCGGGAGACGGAGATACGCAGTATTTT. Translated, it gives CASSHIQAGDGDTQYF.

This clone appeared a single time. V usage is TRBV21-1 and J usage is TRBJ2-7; the table's D call TRBD2 went unverified against the DNA. TRBV21-1 constitutes a pseudogene. The CDR3 consists of 15 residues. CDR3 region: CASSSFGFHSYEQYF. CDR3 DNA: TGTGCCAGCAGTAGCTTCGGCTTTCACTCCTACGAGCAGTACTTC.

Only a few counts were recorded for this clone. The V and J genes are TRBV28 and TRBJ1-4; TRBD1 matches 11 bases. The CDR3 is 15 amino acids. With V trimmed by 4 bases and J by 7 bases, 5 bases remained unmatched. Per germline, CDR1 MDHEN and CDR2 SYDVKM. CDR3 nucleotide sequence: TGTGCCAGCAGTTCCCCGGGACAGGGGGTTGAAAAACTGTTTTTT. Encoded protein: CASSSPGQGVEKLFF.

V gene TRBV27 combines with J gene TRBJ1-1; no clear D. From germline, CDR1 is MNHEY and CDR2 SMNVEV (reference sequence). V lost 5 bases to trimming and J lost 0 bases, with 16 bases between them. CDR3 size: 16 residues. Written as DNA, the CDR3 is TGTGCCAGCAGTCCGGGGTTGGGGTACATGAACACTGAAGCTTTCTTT. It specifies CASSPGLGYMNTEAFF.

The V gene is TRBV18, the J gene TRBJ2-3, with TRBD2 as a possible D gene (5 bases). V was pared by 1 base and J by 0 bases, with 8 bases between. This CDR3 has 15 residues. Germline V lookup: CDR1 KGHSH, CDR2 LQKENI. CDR3 DNA sequence: TGTGCCAGCTCACCACTGGGAGCTAGCACAGATACGCAGTATTTT. This sequence encodes CASSPLGASTDTQYF.

The chain links TRBV30 to TRBJ1-1, with TRBD1 matching over 11 bases. V shed 3 bases and J 4 bases; nucleotides not matched to a gene: 1. Germline loops: CDR1 GTSNPN, CDR2 SVGIG (reference sequence). This CDR3 is 13 amino acids long. The chain's CDR3 is CAWRGQGGTEAFF. The CDR3 DNA follows: TGTGCCTGGAGGGGACAGGGGGGCACTGAAGCTTTCTTT.

The chain combines TRBV10-3 with TRBJ1-5; 9 bases match TRBD1. This CDR3 has 12 residues. CDR1 is ENHRY, CDR2 SYGVKD, per germline. V dropped 4 bases and J dropped 11; count of bases not matched to a gene: 3. CDR3 DNA: TGTGCCATCAGTGGGACAGGGGCGACCCAGCATTTT. It specifies CAISGTGATQHF.

This clone is a singleton in its sample. The chain recombines TRBV11-2 with TRBJ1-6, with no clear D. The length of the CDR3 is 14 residues. Trimming left V 7 bases short and J 10 bases short, with 17 bases between. Germline CDR1 reads SGHAT; CDR2 reads FQNNGV. The CDR3 bases are TGTGCCAGCACCAACCTTGCGGGCGAATCACCCCTCCACTTT. It specifies CASTNLAGESPLHF.

The chain combines TRBV5-1 with TRBJ2-1, with D tentatively TRBD2 (6 bases). The CDR3 runs 19 residues. Trimming took 4 bases from V and 2 from J, leaving 25 bases between them. Germline V gene sequence: CDR1 SGHRS, CDR2 YFSETQ. The CDR3 sequence is CASSMGLPLNPQTYNEQFF. CDR3 nucleotide sequence: TGCGCCAGCAGCATGGGACTTCCCCTAAATCCTCAGACCTACAATGAGCAGTTCTTC.

This clone was observed a handful of times. This sequence joins TRBV7-2 and TRBJ2-1, with D unresolved. Per germline, CDR1 SGHTA and CDR2 FQGNSA. This CDR3 region has 14 residues. V lost 5 bases and J 5 bases, leaving 13 bases between the germline ends. The CDR3 protein is CASSPRSLDNEQFF. CDR3 coding DNA: TGTGCCAGCAGCCCAAGAAGCTTGGACAATGAGCAGTTCTTC.

The rearrangement joins TRBV14 to TRBJ1-1; TRBD1 might be the D (6 bases). V lost 0 bases, J lost 8 bases, and 10 bases lay in between. Germline V gives CDR1 SGHDN, CDR2 FVKESK. The CDR3 is made up of 13 amino acids. CDR3 DNA: TGTGCCAGCAGCCAAGATAGGGGGAAAGAAGCTTTCTTT. Protein product: CASSQDRGKEAFF.

The chain combines TRBV5-1 with TRBJ2-2; TRBD1 is a possible D gene (5 bases). V lost 5 bases, J lost 1 base, and 15 bases lay in between. There are 16 residues in the CDR3. Germline loops: CDR1 SGHRS, CDR2 YFSETQ. CDR3 sequence: CASSLQAQGNTGELFF. Written as DNA, the CDR3 is TGCGCCAGCAGTCTCCAGGCTCAGGGGAACACCGGGGAGCTGTTTTTT.

This chain connects TRBV30 to TRBJ1-2, with a possible D match to TRBD1 (5 bases). This CDR3 region has 13 residues. Trimming removed 4 bases at V and 1 base at J, with 10 bases between. CDR1 and CDR2 (germline): GTSNPN, SVGIG (reference sequence). This chain's CDR3 is CAWIQERNYGYTF. CDR3 DNA sequence: TGTGCCTGGATACAGGAGCGTAACTATGGCTACACCTTC.

This sequence joins TRBV6-2 or TRBV6-3 and TRBJ2-7; the match to TRBD2 covers 10 bases. After removal of 2 bases from V and 0 bases from J, the junction contained 4 bases not matched to a gene. CDR1 is MNHEY, CDR2 SVGEGT, per germline. The CDR3 spans 16 residues. The CDR3 sequence: CASSYLSGRSSYEQYF. The CDR3 region has the DNA TGTGCCAGCAGTTACCTTAGCGGGAGGAGCTCCTACGAGCAGTACTTC.

The chain links TRBV25-1 to TRBJ2-7, with TRBD2 as a possible D gene (7 bases). Deletions cut 3 bases from V and 1 base from J, with 13 bases between. Germline V gene data show CDR1 as MGHDK and CDR2 as SYGVNS. The CDR3 sequence is 15 residues long. CDR3 DNA: TGTGCCAGCAGTGAGTGGGGGAGGGGGTCCTACGAGCAGTACTTC. Encoded protein: CASSEWGRGSYEQYF.

This chain connects TRBV5-4 to TRBJ2-2, with TRBD2 as a possible D gene (6 bases). This CDR3 comprises 15 residues. The V and J ends lost 4 bases and 5 bases respectively, with 15 bases between them. Germline V gives CDR1 SGHNT, CDR2 YYREEE (reference sequence). CDR3 in amino acids: CASSRVGRETGELFF. In DNA, the CDR3 is TGTGCCAGCAGCCGGGTGGGACGGGAGACCGGGGAGCTGTTTTTT.